This note documents a single T cell receptor beta chain sequence. The data were obtained in a study of blood T cell dynamics during melanoma immunotherapy. As for the study in general: Patients with metastatic melanoma got pembrolizumab or nivolumab-ipilimumab as first-line care.

The CDR3 sequence is 15 residues long. Trimming at V came to 6 bases and at J to 1 base, leaving 5 bases not matched to a gene. CDR1 is MNHNY, CDR2 SVGAGI, per germline (reference sequence). For every cfDNA sample, 30 to 40 ng was loaded. Measured with immunoSEQ multiplex PCR; TCRdb has only the in-frame clones, and not every one. The data show around 6,300 clones, about nine tenths seen once. The sample's time point: pre-treatment baseline. Response was assessed by RECIST 1.1 at 12 weeks, except a couple of rapid progressors. Patients with prior systemic cancer treatment, concomitant immunosuppressants, or other active malignancies were excluded.

Here the sequenced sample was cell-free DNA from blood, taken from a patient treated with checkpoint blockade. This TCR was sampled from a human donor with melanoma. This rearrangement joins TRBV6-6 to TRBJ2-3, with 9 positions matching TRBD2. The CDR3 reads CASRFSGSGTDTQYF. In nucleotides, the CDR3 is TGTGCCAGCAGATTTAGCGGGAGTGGCACAGATACGCAGTATTTT.